Each of the 22 T cell receptor beta chains below was sequenced from the same sample in a study of T cells in tuberculosis. TCRdb's copy holds only in-frame clones and misses some; the assay was immunoSEQ multiplex PCR. Counted here are tens of thousands of clones, around 94% occurring once; the ten biggest clones make up about a sixth. Material: PBMCs. All receptors derive from a donor under 30 with latent tuberculosis or without tuberculosis infection. Some clones in this sample may be carry-over from other donors' samples.

This clone occurred a few times. As DNA, the CDR3 is TGTGCCAGCAGCGTAGGTCGGGGGGGCTACAATGAGCAGTTCTTC. Residues: CASSVGRGGYNEQFF. The gene calls are TRBV9 and TRBJ2-1, with TRBD2 identical over 8 bases. Germline CDR1 and CDR2: SGDLS and YYNGEE. Unmatched junction bases numbered 2, after V lost 0 bases and J lost 3 bases. CDR3 length: 15 residues.

The chain uses TRBV6-5 and TRBJ2-7, with D uncertain. Deletions cut 2 bases from V and 5 bases from J, with 13 bases between. CDR3 size: 14 residues. In germline, CDR1 is MNHEY, CDR2 SVGAGI. In nucleotides, the CDR3 is TGTGCCAGCAGTTACGACAAATGGTCGAACGAGCAGTACTTC. This codes for CASSYDKWSNEQYF.

The chain couples TRBV5-1 to TRBJ1-1; D is possibly TRBD1 (5 bases). Trimming removed 3 bases at V and 6 bases at J, with 9 bases between. The CDR3 totals 12 residues. CDR1 is SGHRS and CDR2 is YFSETQ in the germline V gene. The CDR3 reads CASSSTAPEAFF. CDR3 bases: TGCGCCAGCAGCTCGACAGCCCCTGAAGCTTTCTTT.

This clone was counted a few times. The CDR3 loop reads CASSYGTGDQPQHF. Written as DNA, the CDR3 is TGTGCCAGCAGTTACGGGACAGGGGATCAGCCCCAGCATTTT. The chain links TRBV6-5 to TRBJ1-5, with 10 bases aligning to TRBD1. The germline V gene encodes CDR1 MNHEY and CDR2 SVGAGI. The CDR3 is made up of 14 amino acids. V dropped 2 bases and J dropped 5; count of bases not matched to a gene: 0.

V is TRBV5-6 and J is TRBJ1-2; maybe TRBD1 (6 bases). The CDR3 is 14 residues long. The germline V gene has CDR1 SGHDT and CDR2 YYEEEE. V lost 4 bases, J lost 8 bases, and 18 bases lay in between. CDR3 sequence reads: CASSPGRGARGYTF. The DNA of the CDR3 is TGTGCCAGCAGCCCTGGCCGGGGGGCGAGAGGCTACACCTTC.

CDR3 DNA: TGCGCCAGCAGAGGGGAAAAGCAGTACTTC. Amino acids: CASRGEKQYF. V is TRBV10-2 and J is TRBJ2-7, with D possibly being TRBD1 (5 bases). The length of the CDR3 is 10 residues. Trimming removed 6 bases from V and 8 bases from J, with 8 bases in between. Germline values: CDR1 WSHSY, CDR2 SAAADI.

This sequence joins TRBV11-2 and TRBJ1-2; no clear D. The length of the CDR3 is 13 residues. The V and J ends lost 0 bases and 1 base respectively, with 3 bases between them. Germline loops: CDR1 SGHAT, CDR2 FQNNGV. CDR3 sequence: CASSLELNYGYTF. CDR3 bases: TGTGCCAGCAGCTTAGAACTTAACTATGGCTACACCTTC.

This sequence joins TRBV21-1 and TRBJ2-5; no DNA check was done on the table's D call, TRBD2. TRBV21-1 is labeled a pseudogene. The CDR3 contains 14 residues. The CDR3 loop reads CASSKRSAPKTQYF. CDR3 bases: TGTGCCAGCAGCAAGAGGTCAGCGCCTAAGACCCAGTACTTC.

The chain joins TRBV9 to TRBJ1-2, with D tentatively TRBD1 (5 bases). Trimming took off 5 bases at V and 0 bases at J, with 17 bases between the two ends. CDR3 length: 16 amino acids. Germline CDR1 reads SGDLS; CDR2 reads YYNGEE. The CDR3: CASRQPGVMANYGYTF. The CDR3 DNA reads TGTGCCAGCAGACAACCGGGGGTGATGGCTAACTATGGCTACACCTTC.

The V gene is TRBV7-3, the J gene TRBJ2-3, with D perhaps TRBD2 (6 bases). Trimming stripped 1 base from V and 3 bases from J, with 11 bases between. This CDR3 spans 15 amino acids. Germline V lookup: CDR1 SGHTA, CDR2 FQGTGA. The CDR3 nucleotides read TGTGCCAGCAGCTTAAACCGGGGAGGAACAGATACGCAGTATTTT. This gives the protein CASSLNRGGTDTQYF.

This chain uses TRBV7-3 with TRBJ2-6; D perhaps matches TRBD1 (5 bases). Germline CDR1 SGHTA, CDR2 FQGTGA. The CDR3 has 16 amino acids. V was pared by 2 bases and J by 0 bases, with 8 bases between. The CDR3 loop is CASSLQGFSGANVLTF. CDR3 nucleotide sequence: TGTGCCAGCAGCTTACAGGGCTTCTCTGGGGCCAACGTCCTGACTTTC. The complete variable domain, with remaining parts taken from reference TRBV7-3 and TRBJ2-6, reads GAGVSQTPSNKVTEKGKYVELRCDPISGHTALYWYRQSLGQGPEFLIYFQGTGAADDSGLPNDRFFAVRPEGSVSTLKIQRTERGDSAVYLCASSLQGFSGANVLTFGAGSRLTVL.

The rearrangement uses TRBV5-4 and TRBJ1-1, with TRBD1 matching over 7 bases. CDR1 and CDR2 from the germline V gene are SGHNT and YYREEE (reference sequence). J was trimmed by 4 bases and V by 2 bases; bases with no gene match: 2. The CDR3 runs to 13 residues. The CDR3 sequence: CASSFQGGTEAFF. Here the CDR3 DNA reads TGTGCCAGCAGCTTTCAGGGGGGCACTGAAGCTTTCTTT. Complete variable domain (other parts from reference TRBV5-4 and TRBJ1-1): ETGVTQSPTHLIKTRGQQVTLRCSSQSGHNTVSWYQQALGQGPQFIFQYYREEENGRGNFPPRFSGLQFPNYSSELNVNALELDDSALYLCASSFQGGTEAFFGQGTRLTVV.

This chain's CDR3 is CASSLQTGSTDTQYF. For the CDR3, the DNA is TGTGCCAGTAGTCTCCAGACAGGGAGCACAGATACGCAGTATTTT. This chain uses TRBV19 with TRBJ2-3; 7 nucleotides agree with TRBD1. This CDR3 spans 15 amino acids. V lost 5 bases to trimming and J lost 0 bases; unmatched junction nucleotides: 5. Germline V lookup: CDR1 LNHDA, CDR2 SQIVND (reference sequence).

This clone was counted only a few times. J is TRBJ1-6 and V is TRBV7-2; the D gene is possibly TRBD1 (5 bases). Per germline, CDR1 SGHTA and CDR2 FQGNSA. V lost 5 bases and J lost 5, with 16 bases in between. The CDR3 has 16 residues. CDR3: CASSPQGAGNNSPLHF. CDR3 sequence (DNA): TGTGCCAGCAGCCCTCAGGGTGCGGGGAATAATTCACCCCTCCACTTT.

This clone was observed a handful of times. The chain uses TRBV21-1 and TRBJ2-7; the table gives TRBD1 as D, unverified against the DNA. TRBV21-1 is listed as a pseudogene. The length of the CDR3 is 12 residues. The CDR3: CASPGIIRTVYF. CDR3 bases: TGTGCCAGCCCCGGAATAATTAGGACAGTCTACTTC.

The chain carries TRBV4-3 and TRBJ2-1; 8 bases map to TRBD2. The CDR3 runs 16 residues. Trimming at V came to 4 bases and at J to 2 bases, leaving 7 bases not matched to a gene. Germline CDR1 LGHNA, CDR2 YSLEER. CDR3 region: CASSRITSGTYNEQFF. The DNA for the CDR3 is TGCGCCAGCAGCCGCATTACTAGCGGCACCTACAATGAGCAGTTCTTC.

CDR3 sequence: CASRVTIRDNSPLHF. CDR3 DNA sequence: TGTGCCAGTAGGGTGACAATTCGAGATAATTCACCCCTCCACTTT. The J gene is TRBJ1-6, the V gene TRBV19; D is uncertain. Germline V gene data show CDR1 as LNHDA and CDR2 as SQIVND (reference sequence). With 6 bases removed from V and 5 bases from J, the gap between germline ends came to 14 bases. The CDR3 is 15 amino acids.

The V gene is TRBV30, the J gene TRBJ2-1; D is perhaps TRBD2 (6 bases). V was clipped by 5 bases and J by 4 bases, with 18 bases between them. Germline values: CDR1 GTSNPN, CDR2 SVGIG (reference sequence). The CDR3 is 15 amino acids. The CDR3 loop is CAWALTGRDYNEQFF. CDR3 sequence (DNA): TGTGCCTGGGCTCTAACCGGGAGAGATTACAATGAGCAGTTCTTC. Based on the CDR3 plus reference TRBV30 and TRBJ2-1, the full variable domain is SQTIHQWPATLVQPVGSPLSLECTVEGTSNPNLYWYRQAAGRGLQLLFYSVGIGQISSEVPQNLSASRPQDRQFILSSKKLLLSDSGFYLCAWALTGRDYNEQFFGPGTRLTVL.

V is TRBV6-5 and J is TRBJ2-1, with D possibly being TRBD2 (6 bases). Germline values: CDR1 MNHEY, CDR2 SVGAGI. V was clipped by 6 bases and J by 3 bases, with 9 bases between them. CDR3 size: 13 residues. The CDR3 here is CASRFGSYNEQFF. The CDR3 DNA sequence: TGTGCCAGCAGGTTCGGGAGCTACAATGAGCAGTTCTTC.

V is TRBV28 and J is TRBJ2-7; 11 nucleotides agree with TRBD1. CDR1 and CDR2 from the germline V gene are MDHEN and SYDVKM. V trimming: 7 bases; J trimming: 7 bases; junction bases outside the gene matches: 12. The CDR3 contains 15 residues. The chain's CDR3 is CASTLPGTGGEEQYF. CDR3 coding DNA: TGTGCCAGCACCCTACCCGGGACAGGGGGGGAAGAGCAGTACTTC.

This CDR3 reads CASSLAGGMTGELFF. In nucleotides, the CDR3 is TGTGCCAGCAGCTTAGCTGGGGGCATGACCGGGGAGCTGTTTTTT. J is TRBJ2-2 and V is TRBV7-9, with D perhaps matching TRBD1 (6 bases). The CDR3 spans 15 residues. Germline V gene data show CDR1 as SEHNR and CDR2 as FQNEAQ (reference sequence). V lost 0 bases, J lost 5 bases, and 10 bases lay in between.

This chain links TRBV19 with TRBJ1-1; 7 bases are shared with TRBD1. CDR1 is LNHDA, CDR2 SQIVND, per germline (reference sequence). V lost 2 bases, J lost 8 bases, and 5 bases stayed unmatched. The length of the CDR3 is 13 residues. The CDR3 sequence is CASSIMAGQEAFF. Written as DNA, the CDR3 is TGTGCCAGTAGTATAATGGCGGGACAGGAAGCTTTCTTT.